The 29 T cell receptor beta chains below come from one sample, sequenced in a study of OX40 agonist ivuxolimab in advanced cancers. The assay was immunoSEQ multiplex PCR, and TCRdb's table has in-frame clones only and misses some. The sample records some 50,000 clones, more than 70% being singletons. This sample comprised CD4+ or CD8+ T cells sorted from blood, obtained in a trial of the OX40 agonist ivuxolimab. The receptors here all came from an adult with an advanced solid tumor such as melanoma, head and neck, liver or kidney cancer.

The chain links TRBV4-2 to TRBJ2-3, with 12 positions matching TRBD2. The V gene end was trimmed by 2 bases and the J gene end by 1 base; junction bases not matched to a gene: 1. The CDR3 is 16 residues long. Germline V gene lookup returns CDR1 LGHNA and CDR2 YNFKEQ. The CDR3 here is CASSQRLAGGTDTQYF. DNA for the CDR3: TGTGCCAGCAGCCAACGACTAGCGGGAGGCACAGATACGCAGTATTTT.

This rearrangement joins TRBV7-9 to TRBJ1-2, with D possibly TRBD1 on 6 matching bases. CDR1 and CDR2 from the germline V gene are SEHNR and FQNEAQ (reference sequence). The CDR3 runs 15 residues. The germline V and J ends were trimmed by 5 bases and 0 bases, with 13 bases remaining between them. CDR3 sequence (DNA): TGTGCCAGCAGCCCTACACAGGGAGCTAACTATGGCTACACCTTC. Translated, it gives CASSPTQGANYGYTF.

The table lists this clone with a count of one. The rearrangement joins TRBV5-1 to TRBJ2-7; 10 bases are shared with TRBD2. Unmatched junction bases numbered 5, after V lost 2 bases and J lost 6 bases. Germline V gene lookup returns CDR1 SGHRS and CDR2 YFSETQ. CDR3 size: 14 residues. The chain's CDR3 is CASSFSSGSVEQYF. In nucleotides, the CDR3 is TGCGCCAGCAGCTTTTCTAGCGGGAGTGTCGAGCAGTACTTC. The full variable domain, rest sourced from reference TRBV5-1 and TRBJ2-7, is KAGVTQTPRYLIKTRGQQVTLSCSPISGHRSVSWYQQTPGQGLQFLFEYFSETQRNKGNFPGRFSGRQFSNSRSEMNVSTLELGDSALYLCASSFSSGSVEQYFGPGTRLTVT.

The chain combines TRBV19 with TRBJ2-1, with TRBD2 identical over 12 bases. J lost 2 bases, V lost 3 bases, and 5 bases had no gene match. The germline V gene encodes CDR1 LNHDA and CDR2 SQIVND (reference sequence). This CDR3 comprises 17 residues. The CDR3 bases are TGTGCCAGTAGTATCGGACTAGCGGGGCCGCCCTACAATGAGCAGTTCTTC. This sequence encodes CASSIGLAGPPYNEQFF. The full variable domain, completed using reference TRBV19 and TRBJ2-1, is DGGITQSPKYLFRKEGQNVTLSCEQNLNHDAMYWYRQDPGQGLRLIYYSQIVNDFQKGDIAEGYSVSREKKESFPLTVTSAQKNPTAFYLCASSIGLAGPPYNEQFFGPGTRLTVL.

The V call is TRBV27, the J call TRBJ2-7; TRBD2 matches at 7 bases. The length of the CDR3 is 18 residues. Germline CDR1 reads MNHEY; CDR2 reads SMNVEV (reference sequence). V lost 2 bases, J lost 3 bases, and 16 bases stayed unmatched. The CDR3 DNA reads as TGTGCCAGCAGTTTAAGGGCTAATAGGCTAGCGGAGAACTACGAGCAGTACTTC. The encoded protein is CASSLRANRLAENYEQYF.

The rearrangement links TRBV19 to TRBJ2-2, with unresolved D. The germline V and J ends were trimmed by 7 bases and 6 bases, with 12 bases remaining between them. Germline loops: CDR1 LNHDA, CDR2 SQIVND (reference sequence). The CDR3 has 13 residues. CDR3 sequence reads: CASKVLAPGELFF. In DNA form, the CDR3 reads TGTGCCAGTAAGGTCCTCGCCCCCGGGGAGCTGTTTTTT.

This clone has only one observation. The chain has TRBV4-2 and TRBJ2-3; D not resolved. This CDR3 contains 14 residues. Germline loops: CDR1 LGHNA, CDR2 YNFKEQ. The V end lost 0 bases, the J end lost 6 bases, and 10 bases lay between the germline ends. CDR3 in amino acids: CASSQETTPDTQYF. Here the CDR3 DNA reads TGTGCCAGCAGCCAAGAAACTACCCCGGATACGCAGTATTTT.

This clone was seen a handful of times. The J gene is TRBJ2-1, the V gene TRBV9, with TRBD2 as a possible D gene (5 bases). CDR3 length: 16 amino acids. Germline CDR1 is SGDLS and CDR2 is YYNGEE. V lost 3 bases, J lost 2 bases, and 15 bases lay in between. CDR3 DNA: TGTGCCAGCAGCGCAGAGCTTAGCGTGACCTACAATGAGCAGTTCTTC. Its protein is CASSAELSVTYNEQFF.

Note on this clone: The DNA is left out, because the CDR3 cannot be placed on it with certainty; the CDR3 is given as TCRdb lists it. The rearrangement joins TRBV28 to TRBJ2-1; the D call of TRBD1 is as the table states it, not checked on the DNA. Germline CDR1 reads MDHEN; CDR2 reads SYDVKM. The CDR3 is 15 residues long, counting both termini. CDR3 sequence: CASSTSGQGGNEQFF.

This clone has only a few counts. In the same sample, other DNA sequences code for this CDR3. The chain couples TRBV18 to TRBJ2-7; D not certain. Germline V CDR1 and CDR2: KGHSH, LQKENI. V was clipped by 3 bases and J by 3 bases, with 6 bases between them. The CDR3 consists of 12 residues. CDR3 protein: CASSPESYEQYF. CDR3 DNA: TGTGCCAGCTCACCGGAAAGCTACGAGCAGTACTTC.

The rearrangement links TRBV18 to TRBJ1-1; 9 bases fit TRBD1. With 1 base clipped from V and 3 bases from J, the junction kept 0 bases outside the gene matches. This CDR3 region has 14 residues. Germline V gives CDR1 KGHSH, CDR2 LQKENI. CDR3: CASSPRTGDTEAFF. The CDR3 DNA reads TGTGCCAGCTCACCACGGACAGGGGACACTGAAGCTTTCTTT.

This rearrangement joins TRBV10-3 to TRBJ1-2, with 10 bases matching TRBD1. Germline CDR1 is ENHRY and CDR2 is SYGVKD. Losses at the gene ends were 7 bases for V and 8 bases for J; bases not matched to a gene: 10. The CDR3 is made up of 14 amino acids. CDR3 region: CAITPGQGVDGYTF. The DNA of the CDR3 is TGTGCCATCACTCCAGGACAGGGGGTAGACGGCTACACCTTC.

The chain employs TRBV7-2 and TRBJ2-7; D not resolved. The CDR3 is made up of 15 amino acids. The germline V and J ends were trimmed by 5 bases and 0 bases, with 14 bases remaining between them. The V gene's germline CDR1 is SGHTA and CDR2 FQGNSA. The CDR3 region is CASSPFLPSSYEQYF. The CDR3 region has the DNA TGTGCCAGCAGCCCCTTCTTGCCGAGCTCCTACGAGCAGTACTTC.

CDR3 loop: CASSHQDSYEQYF. CDR3 DNA: TGTGCCAGCAGTCACCAGGATTCCTACGAGCAGTACTTC. V usage is TRBV6-1 and J usage is TRBJ2-7; D call uncertain. V was clipped by 5 bases and J by 1 base, with 9 bases between them. Germline lookup yields CDR1 MNHNS and CDR2 SASEGT. This CDR3 contains 13 residues.

CDR3 DNA: TGTGCCAGCAGCTGGACAGGGAGGAACACCGGGGAGCTGTTTTTT. Its translation: CASSWTGRNTGELFF. The J gene is TRBJ2-2, the V gene TRBV5-6; 8 nucleotides match TRBD1. J gave up 1 base and V 3 bases, and 2 bases lay outside the gene matches. Germline assignment: CDR1 SGHDT and CDR2 YYEEEE. This CDR3 has 15 amino acids.

The chain carries TRBV5-1 and TRBJ1-2; 9 bases align to TRBD1. CDR1 is SGHRS, CDR2 YFSETQ, per germline. Trimming took 4 bases from V and 6 from J; bases not matched to a gene: 10. This CDR3 spans 15 amino acids. The CDR3 is CASSLSGQGSDGYTF. CDR3 DNA sequence: TGCGCCAGCAGCCTATCCGGACAGGGGAGTGATGGCTACACCTTC.

V usage is TRBV7-3 and J usage is TRBJ2-2, with 7 nucleotides matching TRBD1. This CDR3 contains 15 residues. V dropped 6 bases and J dropped 3; count of bases not matched to a gene: 7. Germline V CDR1 and CDR2: SGHTA, FQGTGA. CDR3: CASRDRALDTGELFF. The CDR3 region has the DNA TGTGCCAGCAGAGACAGGGCTCTCGACACCGGGGAGCTGTTTTTT.

The V and J genes are TRBV4-2 and TRBJ1-2; D unclear. V lost 5 bases and J 4 bases, leaving 11 bases between the germline ends. From germline, CDR1 is LGHNA and CDR2 YNFKEQ. The CDR3 spans 13 residues. CDR3 coding DNA: TGTGCCAGCAGCTTAGAAGAATCCTATGGCTACACCTTC. As protein: CASSLEESYGYTF.

This clone was found a few times. CDR3 bases: TGTGCCAGCAGCGTCTCTTTAGCGGGACCCTACAATGAGCAGTTCTTC. Translating gives CASSVSLAGPYNEQFF. V usage is TRBV9 and J usage is TRBJ2-1, with TRBD2 matching over 8 bases. The CDR3 extends over 16 amino acids. V lost 2 bases, J lost 2 bases, and 6 bases stayed unmatched. CDR1 and CDR2 from the germline V gene are SGDLS and YYNGEE.

The chain is built from TRBV7-3 and TRBJ2-2; possible D gene TRBD2, 6 bases. The V end was cut by 2 bases, the J end by 1 base, with 11 bases between. Germline assignment: CDR1 SGHTA and CDR2 FQGTGA. This CDR3 region has 16 residues. The CDR3 DNA sequence: TGTGCCAGCAGCTTACAAGCGGGTGGGAACACCGGGGAGCTGTTTTTT. Translated: CASSLQAGGNTGELFF.

The CDR3: CASSPQTGPGELFF. CDR3 sequence (DNA): TGTGCCAGCAGCCCTCAGACAGGGCCCGGGGAGCTGTTTTTT. The chain combines TRBV7-2 with TRBJ2-2, with 7 bases identical to TRBD1. V lost 5 bases and J lost 6; bases outside the gene matches: 6. Germline CDR1 and CDR2: SGHTA and FQGNSA. The CDR3 sequence is 14 residues long.

This chain links TRBV5-1 with TRBJ2-5; 7 bases are a match to TRBD2. CDR3 length equals 17 residues. Germline loops: CDR1 SGHRS, CDR2 YFSETQ. The V gene end was trimmed by 4 bases and the J gene end by 5 bases; junction bases not matched to a gene: 17. CDR3 region: CASSRYSQTSLGETQYF. The CDR3 DNA sequence: TGCGCCAGCAGCCGTTACAGTCAGACTAGCTTGGGGGAGACCCAGTACTTC.

The chain couples TRBV29-1 to TRBJ1-4, with unresolved D. Germline V gene lookup returns CDR1 SQVTM and CDR2 ANQGSEA. V gave up 1 base and J gave up 4 bases, with 7 bases separating them. The CDR3 has 13 residues. The CDR3 coding sequence is TGCAGCGTTGAAGCCGGGGTTAATGAAAAACTGTTTTTT. As protein: CSVEAGVNEKLFF.

This clone was counted a few times. This sequence joins TRBV7-9 and TRBJ2-5; TRBD2 matches 15 bases. Germline CDR1 SEHNR, CDR2 FQNEAQ (reference sequence). This CDR3 is built from 17 residues. J gave up 2 bases and V 4 bases, and 5 bases lay outside the gene matches. CDR3 coding DNA: TGTGCCAGCAGCTCAGGACTAGCGGGAGGGAAGCAAGAGACCCAGTACTTC. It yields the protein CASSSGLAGGKQETQYF.

The chain uses TRBV12-1 and TRBJ2-6; TRBD1, the table's D call, was not compared with the DNA. TRBV12-1 is noted as a pseudogene. The length of the CDR3 is 17 residues. CDR3 DNA sequence: TGTGCCAGCAGCATCGGCATAGGACAAAGTCGGGCCAACGTCCTGACTTTC. Encoded protein: CASSIGIGQSRANVLTF.

The V call is TRBV5-1, the J call TRBJ2-3; perhaps TRBD2 as D (5 bases). Trimming removed 4 bases from V and 0 bases from J, with 9 bases in between. The CDR3 runs to 14 residues. The V gene's germline CDR1 is SGHRS and CDR2 YFSETQ. Here the CDR3 DNA reads TGCGCCAGCAGCCCGGACTCGAGCACAGATACGCAGTATTTT. This translates into CASSPDSSTDTQYF.

The chain is built from TRBV11-1 and TRBJ2-5; the D is unclear. V lost 3 bases to trimming and J lost 2 bases, with 10 bases between them. This CDR3 contains 14 residues. Germline V CDR1 and CDR2: SGHAT, FQDESV (reference sequence). The DNA for the CDR3 is TGTGCCAGCAGCTTTGGTCTGGGGCAAGAGACCCAGTACTTC. Amino acids: CASSFGLGQETQYF.

The V gene is TRBV10-3, the J gene TRBJ2-2, with D tentatively TRBD2 (5 bases). The germline gives CDR1 ENHRY, CDR2 SYGVKD. The CDR3 has 14 residues. With 10 bases removed from V and 0 bases from J, the gap between germline ends came to 12 bases. CDR3 residues: CATQSGANTGELFF. The CDR3 DNA reads as TGTGCCACCCAGAGCGGTGCGAACACCGGGGAGCTGTTTTTT.

The CDR3 reads CASSDARGSTYEQYF. The CDR3 DNA reads TGTGCCAGCAGTGACGCCAGGGGATCGACCTACGAGCAGTACTTC. The chain carries TRBV6-1 and TRBJ2-7, with a possible D match to TRBD1 (6 bases). Trimming stripped 3 bases from V and 2 bases from J, with 14 bases between. This CDR3 has 15 residues. Germline loops: CDR1 MNHNS, CDR2 SASEGT.